The rows below give T cell receptor beta chains drawn from one sample of a study of regulatory T cells. The method was immunoSEQ multiplex PCR; TCRdb's version includes in-frame clones alone and lacks a portion of them. The data show 10,000 or so clones, over 70% seen once. Sequencing was carried out using CD8+ T cells sorted from blood. Every receptor here comes from a person in their late teens or twenties with CD3G deficiency. Both conserved end residues are part of each CDR3. A D gene is named only where the DNA matches it firmly. The size of a clone is reported for some rows only, either as once, few or many, or as a class for expanded clones.

D: .; size: .; V: TRBV6-1; J: TRBJ1-1; DNA: TGTGCCAGCAGCGCCTTTGACAGGACAGCGATAGCTTTCTTT; CDR3: CASSAFDRTAIAFF
D: .; size: .; V: TRBV7-5; J: TRBJ2-7; DNA: TGTGCCAGCAGCTTAGCCGAGCACCACGAGCAGTACTTC; CDR3: CASSLAEHHEQYF
D: TRBD1; size: .; V: TRBV28; J: TRBJ2-7; DNA: TGTGCCAGCAGTCAGACAGGGAACTACGAGCAGTACTTC; CDR3: CASSQTGNYEQYF
D: .; size: .; V: TRBV28; J: TRBJ2-2; DNA: TGTGCCAGCAGTCCCCGGAGGTGGGACACCGGGGAGCTGTTTTTT; CDR3: CASSPRRWDTGELFF
D: .; size: .; V: TRBV13; J: TRBJ2-7; DNA: TGTGCCAGCAGCTTGGGGAGGAACGAGCAGTACTTC; CDR3: CASSLGRNEQYF
D: .; size: .; V: TRBV28; J: TRBJ2-1; DNA: TGTGCCAGCAGTCCCTCGGCCAATGAGCAGTTCTTC; CDR3: CASSPSANEQFF
D: .; size: .; V: TRBV19; J: TRBJ1-1; DNA: TGTGCCAGTAGTATAGGGACAGCCGAAGCTTTCTTT; CDR3: CASSIGTAEAFF
D: .; size: once; V: TRBV13; J: TRBJ2-5; DNA: TGTGCCAGCAGCCGAGGACCCGCAGAGACCCAGTACTTC; CDR3: CASSRGPAETQYF
D: TRBD1; size: .; V: TRBV4-1; J: TRBJ1-4; DNA: TGCGCCAGCAGCCAAGGACAGGGCGGAAAACTGTTTTTT; CDR3: CASSQGQGGKLFF
D: .; size: .; V: TRBV19; J: TRBJ2-3; DNA: TGTGCCAGTAGAGTGACGCCCACAGATACGCAGTATTTT; CDR3: CASRVTPTDTQYF
D: .; size: once; V: TRBV19; J: TRBJ2-2; DNA: TGTGCCAGTAGTATGCATTCAGGGCTTGGGAAGACCGGGGAGCTGTTTTTT; CDR3: CASSMHSGLGKTGELFF
D: .; size: .; V: TRBV6-1; J: TRBJ2-7; DNA: TGTGCCAGCAGTCCCGGACTAACACGCTACGAGCAGTACTTC; CDR3: CASSPGLTRYEQYF
D: .; size: .; V: TRBV19; J: TRBJ2-2; DNA: TGTGCCAGTAGTACCCGAACAGGGAGTCGATTCGGGGAGCTGTTTTTT; CDR3: CASSTRTGSRFGELFF
D: .; size: .; V: TRBV6-1; J: TRBJ2-7; DNA: TGTGCCGCCGGTGGTGTGGAGCAGTACTTC; CDR3: CAAGGVEQYF
D: .; size: .; V: TRBV6-1; J: TRBJ1-2; DNA: TGTGCCAGCAGTGAATATGGCGCCGGGTCGTATGGCTACACCTTC; CDR3: CASSEYGAGSYGYTF
D: .; size: once; V: TRBV6-1; J: TRBJ1-1; DNA: TGTGCCAGCAGTGAGGCTAACCCACTCGGACAGACAGTCACTGAAGCTTTCTTT; CDR3: CASSEANPLGQTVTEAFF
D: .; size: once; V: TRBV6-5; J: TRBJ1-2; DNA: TGTGCCAGCAGCCGCGGGACCAGTTATGGCTACACCTTC; CDR3: CASSRGTSYGYTF
D: .; size: .; V: TRBV11-2; J: TRBJ2-1; DNA: TGTGCCAGCAGCCAAACAGAATACAATGAGCAGTTCTTC; CDR3: CASSQTEYNEQFF
D: TRBD1; size: .; V: TRBV19; J: TRBJ2-2; DNA: TGTGCCAGTATTACGGGGACAGGGGGCTGGAACACCGGGGAGCTGTTTTTT; CDR3: CASITGTGGWNTGELFF
D: .; size: once; V: TRBV5-1; J: TRBJ2-1; DNA: TGCGCCAGCAGCTTGCTAGGAAACCCCTACAATGAGCAGTTCTTC; CDR3: CASSLLGNPYNEQFF
D: TRBD1; size: .; V: TRBV7-9; J: TRBJ2-7; DNA: TGTGCCAGCAGCTTGAGGGGGCCGGCGGACGAGCAGTACTTC; CDR3: CASSLRGPADEQYF
D: .; size: .; V: TRBV6-1; J: TRBJ2-2; DNA: TGTGCCAGCAGTGATTTTGGGGCGCATACAAACACCGGGGAGCTGTTTTTT; CDR3: CASSDFGAHTNTGELFF
D: .; size: .; V: TRBV11-1; J: TRBJ2-3; DNA: TGTGCCAGCAGCTTAACCTGGAGCGGGCCTAGCACAGATACGCAGTATTTT; CDR3: CASSLTWSGPSTDTQYF
D: .; size: .; V: TRBV28; J: TRBJ1-5; DNA: TGTGCCAGCAGCCGGATGAGGGGGTTCAATCAGCCCCAGCATTTT; CDR3: CASSRMRGFNQPQHF
D: .; size: few; V: TRBV6-5; J: TRBJ1-1; DNA: TGTGCCAGCAGTGTAGGGGAGACTGAAGCTTTCTTT; CDR3: CASSVGETEAFF
D: .; size: .; V: TRBV5-1; J: TRBJ2-2; DNA: TGCGCCAGCAGCTTGGAATTACGCGGCGGGGAGCTGTTTTTT; CDR3: CASSLELRGGELFF
D: TRBD2; size: .; V: TRBV7-8; J: TRBJ2-3; DNA: TGTGCCAGCAGCTCGAGCGGGGGGGCCTTAGATACGCAGTATTTT; CDR3: CASSSSGGALDTQYF
D: TRBD1; size: .; V: TRBV7-9; J: TRBJ2-1; DNA: TGTGCCAGCAGCCCCGGGACAGGGAATTACAATGAGCAGTTCTTC; CDR3: CASSPGTGNYNEQFF
D: TRBD2; size: .; V: TRBV7-8; J: TRBJ2-1; DNA: TGTGCCAGCAGCTTGAACTCCCGGGGGGGTTACAATGAGCAGTTCTTC; CDR3: CASSLNSRGGYNEQFF
D: TRBD2; size: .; V: TRBV7-9; J: TRBJ2-7; DNA: TGTGCCAGCAGCCCGGGGGGAGCCTACGAGCAGTACTTC; CDR3: CASSPGGAYEQYF
D: .; size: .; V: TRBV6-1; J: TRBJ1-2; DNA: TGTGCCAGCAGTGACGCAGCGCGTTATGGCTACACCTTC; CDR3: CASSDAARYGYTF
D: .; size: .; V: TRBV5-1; J: TRBJ2-1; DNA: TGCGCCAGCAGCCCCGGGATGGGCCCCAGCTCCTACAATGAGCAGTTCTTC; CDR3: CASSPGMGPSSYNEQFF
D: TRBD1; size: .; V: TRBV28; J: TRBJ2-7; DNA: TGTGCCAGCAGTCAATGGACAGGGAACCCCTACGAGCAGTACTTC; CDR3: CASSQWTGNPYEQYF